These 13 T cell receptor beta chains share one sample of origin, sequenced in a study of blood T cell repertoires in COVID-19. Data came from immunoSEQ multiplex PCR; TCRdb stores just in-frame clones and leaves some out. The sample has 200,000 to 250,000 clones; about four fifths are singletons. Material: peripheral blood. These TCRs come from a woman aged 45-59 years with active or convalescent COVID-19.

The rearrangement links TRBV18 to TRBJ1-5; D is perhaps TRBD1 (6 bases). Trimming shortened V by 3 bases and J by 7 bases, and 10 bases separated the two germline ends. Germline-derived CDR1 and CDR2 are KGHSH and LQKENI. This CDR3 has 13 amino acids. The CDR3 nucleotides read TGTGCCAGCTCACCCTCAGGGGAACAGCCCCAGCATTTT. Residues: CASSPSGEQPQHF. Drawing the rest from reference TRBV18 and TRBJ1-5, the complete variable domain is NAGVMQNPRHLVRRRGQEARLRCSPMKGHSHVYWYRQLPEEGLKFMVYLQKENIIDESGMPKERFSAEFPKEGPSILRIQQVVRGDSAAYFCASSPSGEQPQHFGDGTRLSIL.

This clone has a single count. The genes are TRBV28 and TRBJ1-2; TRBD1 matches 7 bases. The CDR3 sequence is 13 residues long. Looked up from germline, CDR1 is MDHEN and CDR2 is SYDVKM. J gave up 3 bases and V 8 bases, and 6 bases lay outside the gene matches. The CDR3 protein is CASSVGQHYGYTF. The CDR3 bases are TGTGCCAGCTCCGTGGGACAGCACTATGGCTACACCTTC.

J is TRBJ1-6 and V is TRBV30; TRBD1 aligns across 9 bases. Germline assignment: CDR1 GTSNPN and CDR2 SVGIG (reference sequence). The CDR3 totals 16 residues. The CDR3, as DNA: TGTGCTTGTTTGCCGGGGACAGGGCTAACCAATTCACCCCTCCACTTT. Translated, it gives CACLPGTGLTNSPLHF.

In DNA, the CDR3 is TGTGCCAGCAGCGGGGAGAGGAGGACCAAGATCTATGGCTACACCTTC. This sequence encodes CASSGERRTKIYGYTF. The rearrangement uses TRBV5-8 and TRBJ1-2; D unclear. Trimming stripped 4 bases from V and 4 bases from J, with 20 bases between. This CDR3 comprises 16 residues. Per the germline V gene, CDR1 is SGHTS and CDR2 is YDEGEE.

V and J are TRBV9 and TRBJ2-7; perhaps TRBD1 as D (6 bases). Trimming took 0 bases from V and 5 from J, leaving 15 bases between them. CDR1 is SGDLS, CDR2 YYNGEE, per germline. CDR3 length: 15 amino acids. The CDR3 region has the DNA TGTGCCAGCAGCGTAGTATCTGGGGGCGTAGACGAGCAGTACTTC. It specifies CASSVVSGGVDEQYF.

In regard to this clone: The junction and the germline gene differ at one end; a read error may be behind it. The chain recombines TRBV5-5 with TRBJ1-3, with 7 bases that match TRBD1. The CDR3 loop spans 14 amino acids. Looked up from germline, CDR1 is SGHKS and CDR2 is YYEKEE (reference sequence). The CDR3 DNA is TGTGCCAGCAGTTTGGGACAGTCTGGAAACACCATATATTTT. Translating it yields CASSLGQSGNTIYF.

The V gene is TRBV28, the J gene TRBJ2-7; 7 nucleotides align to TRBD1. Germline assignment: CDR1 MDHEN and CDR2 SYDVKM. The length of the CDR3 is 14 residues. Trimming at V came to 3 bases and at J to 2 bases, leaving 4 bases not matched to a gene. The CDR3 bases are TGTGCCAGCAGTTTTCCGGACAGGACCTACGAGCAGTACTTC. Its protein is CASSFPDRTYEQYF. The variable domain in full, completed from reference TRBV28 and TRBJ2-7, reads DVKVTQSSRYLVKRTGEKVFLECVQDMDHENMFWYRQDPGLGLRLIYFSYDVKMKEKGDIPEGYSVSREKKERFSLILESASTNQTSMYLCASSFPDRTYEQYFGPGTRLTVT.

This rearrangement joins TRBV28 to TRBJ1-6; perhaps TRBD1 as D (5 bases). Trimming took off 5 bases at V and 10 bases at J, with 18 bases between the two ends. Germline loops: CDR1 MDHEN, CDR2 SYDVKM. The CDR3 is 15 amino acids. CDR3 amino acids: CASSAPGRSYSPLHF. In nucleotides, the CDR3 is TGTGCCAGCAGTGCCCCAGGGCGGTCCTACTCACCCCTCCACTTT.

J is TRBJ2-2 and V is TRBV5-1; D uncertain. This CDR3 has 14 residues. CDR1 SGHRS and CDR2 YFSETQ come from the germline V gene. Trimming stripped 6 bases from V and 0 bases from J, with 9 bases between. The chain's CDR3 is CASKITANTGELFF. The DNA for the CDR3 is TGCGCCAGCAAGATTACAGCGAACACCGGGGAGCTGTTTTTT. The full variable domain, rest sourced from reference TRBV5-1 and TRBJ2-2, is KAGVTQTPRYLIKTRGQQVTLSCSPISGHRSVSWYQQTPGQGLQFLFEYFSETQRNKGNFPGRFSGRQFSNSRSEMNVSTLELGDSALYLCASKITANTGELFFGEGSRLTVL.

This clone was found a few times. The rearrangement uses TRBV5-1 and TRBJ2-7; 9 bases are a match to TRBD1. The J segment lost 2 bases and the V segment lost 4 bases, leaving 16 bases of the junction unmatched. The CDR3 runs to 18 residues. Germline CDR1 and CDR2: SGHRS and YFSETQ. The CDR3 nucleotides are TGCGCCAGCAGCCCTCGGACTAGACAGGGGGGGAGAGCCTACGAGCAGTACTTC. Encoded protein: CASSPRTRQGGRAYEQYF.

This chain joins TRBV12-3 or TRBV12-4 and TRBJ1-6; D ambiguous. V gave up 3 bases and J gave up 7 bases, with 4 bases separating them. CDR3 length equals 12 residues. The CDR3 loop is CASSLENSPLHF. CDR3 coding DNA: TGTGCCAGCAGTTTGGAGAATTCACCCCTCCACTTT.

CDR3 loop: CASSHLTPGTSGGAQYF. The CDR3 region has the DNA TGTGCCAGCAGCCACCTAACCCCGGGGACTAGCGGGGGGGCCCAGTACTTC. The V gene is TRBV3-1 (or the pseudogene TRBV3-2), the J gene TRBJ2-5, with TRBD2 matching over 16 bases. V lost 3 bases to trimming and J lost 9 bases; unmatched junction nucleotides: 10. CDR1 and CDR2 (germline): LGHDT, YNNKEL (reference sequence). This CDR3 has 17 residues.

The CDR3 reads CASSGQYTGELFF. DNA of the CDR3: TGTGCCAGTAGTGGACAGTACACCGGGGAGCTGTTTTTT. This chain connects TRBV19 to TRBJ2-2; a weak D match, TRBD1 (6 bases). Looked up from germline, CDR1 is LNHDA and CDR2 is SQIVND (reference sequence). Trimming removed 5 bases at V and 3 bases at J, with 7 bases between. The CDR3 runs 13 residues.